This entry lists 8 T cell receptor beta chains sequenced from one sample in a study of T cell responses to AZD1222 COVID-19 vaccine (dated by TCRdb to the early 2020s). Library preparation used the immunoSEQ multiplex PCR assay. TCRdb re-hosts the immuneACCESS table, in-frame sequences only. Its copies lack some clones; in the studies checked, an unresolved V gene accounts for under half of them, and the cause for the rest is not known. In all, the sample holds about 190,000 clones, and roughly 92% of those were seen once. The ten largest clones add up to 1% to 1.5% of the sample. What the time point label conveys for this sample: baseline before first vaccination. Sequences were derived from peripheral blood, sampled on day 0 of AZD1222 vaccination. The receptors stem from an adult in good health.

The V gene is TRBV3-1 (or the pseudogene TRBV3-2), the J gene TRBJ2-1; D might be TRBD1 (6 bases). Germline V gene data show CDR1 as LGHDT and CDR2 as YNNKEL (reference sequence). V was clipped by 4 bases and J by 8 bases, with 18 bases between them. This CDR3 is 15 amino acids long. The CDR3 sequence: CASSPSGVGADEQFF. CDR3 nucleotides: TGTGCCAGCAGCCCGTCCGGGGTGGGGGCGGATGAGCAGTTCTTC.

In this sample, this clone turned up a few times. The CDR3 protein is CASSQGRGTEAFF. The CDR3 bases are TGTGCCAGCAGCCAAGGACGGGGGACTGAAGCTTTCTTT. The chain combines TRBV3-1 (or the pseudogene TRBV3-2) with TRBJ1-1, with a possible D match to TRBD1 (5 bases). The CDR3 consists of 13 residues. The germline CDR1 and CDR2 sequences are LGHDT and YNNKEL (reference sequence). Trimming shortened V by 1 base and J by 5 bases, and 8 bases separated the two germline ends.

The chain combines TRBV21-1 with TRBJ2-7; TRBD1 was called by the table and not checked on the DNA. TRBV21-1 corresponds to a pseudogene. CDR3 length: 15 residues. The CDR3 loop reads CASSIPGTGVYEQYF. The CDR3 DNA sequence: TGTGCCAGCAGCATCCCCGGGACAGGGGTTTACGAGCAGTACTTC.

A word on this clone: This sample includes further DNA sequences coding for the same CDR3. V and J are TRBV5-1 and TRBJ1-1; D remains unclear. This CDR3 region has 13 residues. Trimming removed 2 bases from V and 1 base from J, with 6 bases in between. Germline V lookup: CDR1 SGHRS, CDR2 YFSETQ. The CDR3 loop is CASSLVANTEAFF. As DNA, the CDR3 is TGCGCCAGCAGCTTAGTAGCGAACACTGAAGCTTTCTTT.

The chain carries TRBV6-6 and TRBJ1-3, with a tentative D call TRBD1 (5 bases). The CDR3 is 16 residues long. CDR1 and CDR2 from the germline V gene are MNHNY and SVGAGI (reference sequence). Deletions cut 7 bases from V and 2 bases from J, with 18 bases between. The CDR3 DNA is TGTGCCAGCAACCTAGTTAGTGGGGCCCCTGGAAACACCATATATTTT. Protein sequence: CASNLVSGAPGNTIYF.

Details on this clone: The junction does not match germline at one end; this may be a read error. This chain uses TRBV5-1 with TRBJ2-1; 8 nucleotides line up with TRBD2. The CDR3 covers 16 residues. CDR1 is SGHRS and CDR2 is YFSETQ in the germline V gene. CDR3 bases: TGCGCCAGCAACTTGCATCTGGCGCGGGAGGTAGATGAGCAGTTCTTC. Its translation: CASNLHLAREVDEQFF.

This clone was seen only once. V is TRBV6-5 and J is TRBJ1-5, with D unresolved. Trimming left V 6 bases short and J 3 bases short, with 12 bases between. Germline V CDR1 and CDR2: MNHEY, SVGAGI. The CDR3 is made up of 14 amino acids. The CDR3 DNA is TGTGCCAGCAGAGCCGGGCTTCTCAATCAGCCCCAGCATTTT. It translates to CASRAGLLNQPQHF.

CDR3 amino acids: CASSPRGGAGRNEQFF. In nucleotides, the CDR3 is TGTGCCAGCAGCCCTCGAGGGGGGGCAGGTAGAAATGAGCAGTTCTTC. V gene TRBV7-2 combines with J gene TRBJ2-1, with D maybe TRBD2 (7 bases). Germline V gene sequence: CDR1 SGHTA, CDR2 FQGNSA. The CDR3 covers 16 residues. V lost 5 bases to trimming and J lost 7 bases, with 21 bases between them.